Below, 20 T cell receptor beta chains from the same sample are listed, as sequenced in a study of shared clonotypes between healthy human individuals. Using immunoSEQ multiplex PCR, the repertoire was profiled, and TCRdb retains in-frame clones only, with some absent. The table includes approximately 2.3 million clones, 85% to 95% detected once. Sequencing was done on a sample of naive CD4+ T cells from PBMCs. Regarding subset: CD45RA+ positively selected. The receptor source for this set is a man aged 18 to 35 in good health. Some clones in this sample may be carry-over from other donors' samples.

The chain combines TRBV2 with TRBJ2-1; D remains unclear. Trimming pared 6 bases from V and 2 bases from J, leaving 14 bases between. Germline CDR1 SNHLY, CDR2 FYNNEI. The CDR3 contains 15 residues. The CDR3 coding sequence is TGTGCCAGCAGCCCTCTACCCCGGCCCTACAATGAGCAGTTCTTC. Translated, it gives CASSPLPRPYNEQFF.

The chain is built from TRBV5-1 and TRBJ2-6; 10 nucleotides align to TRBD1. CDR1 is SGHRS, CDR2 YFSETQ, per germline. The CDR3 is 17 amino acids. After removal of 4 bases from V and 0 bases from J, the junction contained 4 bases not matched to a gene. This chain's CDR3 is CASSAGTGVSGANVLTF. CDR3 coding DNA: TGCGCCAGCAGCGCCGGGACAGGGGTCTCTGGGGCCAACGTCCTGACTTTC.

The genes are TRBV27 and TRBJ1-4, with no clear D. This CDR3 spans 12 amino acids. Germline CDR1 MNHEY, CDR2 SMNVEV (reference sequence). Trimming stripped 6 bases from V and 6 bases from J, with 8 bases between. This CDR3 reads CASSRSDEKLFF. CDR3 coding DNA: TGTGCCAGCAGCCGATCTGATGAAAAACTGTTTTTT.

The rearrangement links TRBV7-2 to TRBJ2-1, with D uncertain. CDR1 and CDR2 (germline): SGHTA, FQGNSA. With 5 bases removed from V and 1 base from J, the gap between germline ends came to 15 bases. This CDR3 contains 16 residues. CDR3: CASSQTMANSYNEQFF. The CDR3 coding sequence is TGTGCCAGCAGCCAGACGATGGCTAATTCCTACAATGAGCAGTTCTTC.

The gene calls are TRBV4-2 and TRBJ1-2, with D perhaps matching TRBD1 (5 bases). In germline, CDR1 is LGHNA, CDR2 YNFKEQ. This CDR3 has 15 amino acids. The ends were cut back, 0 bases at V and 8 bases at J, with 16 bases in the middle. CDR3 sequence reads: CASSQDLGAGSGYTF. Here the CDR3 DNA reads TGTGCCAGCAGCCAAGATTTAGGAGCAGGGAGCGGCTACACCTTC.

With respect to this clone: The sample holds other DNA sequences that translate to the same CDR3. This chain links TRBV28 with TRBJ1-2; TRBD1 matches 8 bases. The CDR3 loop spans 13 amino acids. The germline V gene encodes CDR1 MDHEN and CDR2 SYDVKM. The V and J ends lost 6 bases and 5 bases, in that order; junction bases with no gene match: 5. CDR3 nucleotides: TGTGCCAGCAGGACAGGGGCCCGGTATGGCTACACCTTC. Protein sequence: CASRTGARYGYTF.

V gene TRBV30 combines with J gene TRBJ1-6; D gene uncertain. Germline loops: CDR1 GTSNPN, CDR2 SVGIG (reference sequence). Trimming cost V 0 bases and J 0 bases, with 9 bases left between them. This CDR3 spans 16 amino acids. The CDR3 DNA sequence: TGTGCCTGGAGTGTAATCTACAGCTCCTATAATTCACCCCTCCACTTT. Translating gives CAWSVIYSSYNSPLHF.

The chain carries TRBV5-1 and TRBJ2-3; possible D gene TRBD2, 6 bases. The germline V gene has CDR1 SGHRS and CDR2 YFSETQ. This CDR3 has 15 amino acids. Trimming took off 5 bases at V and 0 bases at J, with 13 bases between the two ends. CDR3: CASSSGSTSTDTQYF. The CDR3 region has the DNA TGCGCCAGCAGTTCCGGGAGCACTAGCACAGATACGCAGTATTTT.

This chain connects TRBV5-1 to TRBJ2-3; 11 nucleotides agree with TRBD2. J lost 4 bases, V lost 4 bases, and 5 bases had no gene match. The CDR3 is 15 residues long. The germline CDR1 and CDR2 sequences are SGHRS and YFSETQ. The CDR3, as DNA: TGCGCCAGCAGCGTAGCGGGAGGGCCGGCAGATACGCAGTATTTT. Translated, it gives CASSVAGGPADTQYF.

For this clone: A much larger clone sits a single nucleotide away, making a read error possible. Additional DNA sequences in this sample encode the identical CDR3. The chain couples TRBV7-2 to TRBJ2-1; TRBD2 agrees at 9 bases. There are 15 residues in the CDR3. J lost 0 bases, V lost 6 bases, and 3 bases had no gene match. Germline CDR1 SGHTA, CDR2 FQGNSA. CDR3 residues: CASRVSGSSYNEQFF. CDR3 nucleotides: TGTGCCAGCAGAGTTAGCGGGAGCTCCTACAATGAGCAGTTCTTC.

The chain employs TRBV30 and TRBJ1-6; tentative D call: TRBD1 (6 bases). This CDR3 has 14 amino acids. V gave up 0 bases and J gave up 9 bases, with 12 bases separating them. CDR1 is GTSNPN and CDR2 is SVGIG in the germline V gene (reference sequence). The CDR3: CAWSVPKQGSPLHF. For the CDR3, the DNA is TGTGCCTGGAGTGTACCGAAACAGGGTTCACCCCTCCACTTT. The entire variable domain, with the rest obtained from reference TRBV30 and TRBJ1-6, is as follows: SQTIHQWPATLVQPVGSPLSLECTVEGTSNPNLYWYRQAAGRGLQLLFYSVGIGQISSEVPQNLSASRPQDRQFILSSKKLLLSDSGFYLCAWSVPKQGSPLHFGNGTRLTVT.

The chain carries TRBV11-2 and TRBJ2-7; possibly TRBD2 for D (5 bases). The CDR3 contains 15 residues. The V gene's germline CDR1 is SGHAT and CDR2 FQNNGV. V lost 1 base to trimming and J lost 0 bases, with 10 bases between them. Here the CDR3 DNA reads TGTGCCAGCAGCTTAGTAGCGATAAGCTCCTACGAGCAGTACTTC. Its translation is CASSLVAISSYEQYF.

The count of this clone is one. The rearrangement links TRBV5-4 to TRBJ2-3; TRBD2 matches 8 bases. This CDR3 comprises 16 residues. V shed 0 bases, J shed 3 bases, and the junction held 6 bases outside the gene matches. The germline gives CDR1 SGHNT, CDR2 YYREEE (reference sequence). The CDR3 loop is CASSLVAGGGTDTQYF. The CDR3 DNA reads TGTGCCAGCAGCTTGGTGGCGGGAGGAGGGACAGATACGCAGTATTTT. Looking up the rest from reference TRBV5-4 and TRBJ2-3 gives the full variable domain: ETGVTQSPTHLIKTRGQQVTLRCSSQSGHNTVSWYQQALGQGPQFIFQYYREEENGRGNFPPRFSGLQFPNYSSELNVNALELDDSALYLCASSLVAGGGTDTQYFGPGTRLTVL.

CDR3 in amino acids: CASSSSGGGDTQYF. DNA of the CDR3: TGTGCCAGCAGCTCTAGCGGGGGGGGAGATACGCAGTATTTT. J is TRBJ2-3 and V is TRBV7-9; 12 nucleotides line up with TRBD2. The CDR3 has 14 amino acids. Germline lookup yields CDR1 SEHNR and CDR2 FQNEAQ (reference sequence). Germline trimming cut 4 bases from V and 5 bases from J; bases unmatched to any gene: 1.

The chain carries TRBV10-1 and TRBJ1-2; the D gene is possibly TRBD1 (5 bases). Germline values: CDR1 WNHNN, CDR2 SYGVQD (reference sequence). V gave up 4 bases and J gave up 0 bases, with 6 bases separating them. The CDR3 is made up of 13 amino acids. Written as DNA, the CDR3 is TGCGCCAGCAGTGCGACAGCTAACTATGGCTACACCTTC. This encodes CASSATANYGYTF.

V gene TRBV15 combines with J gene TRBJ1-2, with D perhaps matching TRBD1 (6 bases). Looked up from germline, CDR1 is LNHNV and CDR2 is YYDKDF (reference sequence). The CDR3 covers 14 residues. V shed 0 bases and J shed 14 bases, with 19 bases lying between them. This chain's CDR3 is CATSRDLTGIHLTF. The CDR3 nucleotides are TGTGCCACCAGCAGAGATCTTACAGGGATACATTTAACCTTC.

The chain couples TRBV5-1 to TRBJ2-5; D unclear. The V end was cut by 1 base, the J end by 14 bases, with 27 bases between. The germline gives CDR1 SGHRS, CDR2 YFSETQ. The CDR3 consists of 16 residues. Written as DNA, the CDR3 is TGCGCCAGCAGCTTGAAAGAGGCCATGGGCGTAGATATCGGCTACTTC. Protein sequence: CASSLKEAMGVDIGYF.

This chain joins TRBV2 and TRBJ1-5; a possible D gene is TRBD1 (6 bases). Trimming stripped 6 bases from V and 7 bases from J, with 16 bases between. CDR3 length equals 14 residues. CDR1 and CDR2 from the germline V gene are SNHLY and FYNNEI. The CDR3 DNA is TGTGCCAGCAGGGACAGCGCGCTTGGCCAGCCCCAGCATTTT. This translates into CASRDSALGQPQHF. Looking up the rest from reference TRBV2 and TRBJ1-5 gives the full variable domain: EPEVTQTPSHQVTQMGQEVILRCVPISNHLYFYWYRQILGQKVEFLVSFYNNEISEKSEIFDDQFSVERPDGSNFTLKIRSTKLEDSAMYFCASRDSALGQPQHFGDGTRLSIL.

The chain uses TRBV5-4 and TRBJ2-7; D is perhaps TRBD1 (6 bases). The CDR3 is made up of 14 amino acids. V gave up 2 bases and J gave up 5 bases, with 14 bases separating them. The V gene's germline CDR1 is SGHNT and CDR2 YYREEE (reference sequence). Here the CDR3 DNA reads TGTGCCAGCAGCTTAAGGCAGGGGAGCCACGAGCAGTACTTC. This gives the protein CASSLRQGSHEQYF.

V usage is TRBV7-9 and J usage is TRBJ2-6; unclear D gene. The length of the CDR3 is 13 residues. V shed 1 base and J shed 7 bases, with 5 bases lying between them. Germline V gives CDR1 SEHNR, CDR2 FQNEAQ (reference sequence). Here the CDR3 reads CASSLEVANVLTF. Here the CDR3 DNA reads TGTGCCAGCAGCTTAGAAGTTGCCAACGTCCTGACTTTC. Full variable domain (remainder filled in from reference TRBV7-9 and TRBJ2-6): DTGVSQNPRHKITKRGQNVTFRCDPISEHNRLYWYRQTLGQGPEFLTYFQNEAQLEKSRLLSDRFSAERPKGSFSTLEIQRTEQGDSAMYLCASSLEVANVLTFGAGSRLTVL.